This is a list of T cell receptor beta chains from one sample in a study of blood T cells in healthy people across ages. TCRdb re-called the 5' RACE reads with MiXCR, one entry per CDR3 protein. Among hundreds of thousands of distinct CDR3 sequences listed, 58% were seen once. The material sequenced was blood. The receptor set was obtained from a man younger than 40 in good health. The CDR3 runs from the conserved cysteine through the conserved F or W. Each record gives: clone size, D gene, V gene, J gene, CDR3 DNA, CDR3 protein. A D gene is named only where the DNA matches it firmly. Size values are once, few and many counts, or a class for expanded clones, and some rows have none.

abundance: many
d_gene: .
v_gene: TRBV29-1
j_gene: TRBJ2-5
CDR3nt: TGCAGCGTTGACGGGCGTGAAGAGACCCAGTACTTC
CDR3aa: CSVDGREETQYF

abundance: .
d_gene: .
v_gene: TRBV28
j_gene: TRBJ2-1
CDR3nt: TGTGCCAGCAGAAACCCCAGAGAGTCGCAGTTCTTC
CDR3aa: CASRNPRESQFF

abundance: .
d_gene: TRBD1
v_gene: TRBV4-1
j_gene: TRBJ2-5
CDR3nt: TGCGCCAGCAGCCAAGACAGGGGGCCATCGGTGTTGGAGACCCAGTACTTC
CDR3aa: CASSQDRGPSVLETQYF

abundance: .
d_gene: TRBD2
v_gene: TRBV12-5
j_gene: TRBJ2-7
CDR3nt: TGTGCTAGTGGTTTGGTACGTTCTATAGGACTAGCGAAGGAGACCCAGTCCTTC
CDR3aa: CASGLVRSIGLAKETQSF

abundance: .
d_gene: .
v_gene: TRBV20-1
j_gene: TRBJ2-7
CDR3nt: TGCAGTGCTGCACAGGGCTCCATGGCCTACGAGCAGTACTTC
CDR3aa: CSAAQGSMAYEQYF

abundance: few
d_gene: TRBD1
v_gene: TRBV20-1
j_gene: TRBJ1-2
CDR3nt: TGCAGTGCCGTGCACCGGGACAGGGACGATGGCTACACCTTC
CDR3aa: CSAVHRDRDDGYTF

abundance: .
d_gene: .
v_gene: TRBV6-2/TRBV6-3
j_gene: TRBJ2-5
CDR3nt: TGTGCCGGCAGGGCAGACCAAGAGACCCAGTACTTC
CDR3aa: CAGRADQETQYF

abundance: .
d_gene: .
v_gene: TRBV20-1
j_gene: TRBJ2-3
CDR3nt: TGCAGTGCTAGCCGGCCGGGGGCCACAGATACGCAGTATTTT
CDR3aa: CSASRPGATDTQYF

abundance: .
d_gene: TRBD1
v_gene: TRBV7-9
j_gene: TRBJ2-3
CDR3nt: TGTGCCAGCAGCCCATTCGCCGGGACAGGTTCGACAGATACGCAGTATTTT
CDR3aa: CASSPFAGTGSTDTQYF

abundance: many
d_gene: TRBD1
v_gene: TRBV20-1
j_gene: TRBJ2-7
CDR3nt: TGCAGTGCTAGAGATCCGGGACAGGGGCGGCAGCAGTACTTC
CDR3aa: CSARDPGQGRQQYF

abundance: .
d_gene: .
v_gene: TRBV19
j_gene: TRBJ2-5
CDR3nt: TGTGCCAGTAGCCCCCTCGGACGGCTACAAGAGACCCAGTACTTC
CDR3aa: CASSPLGRLQETQYF

abundance: .
d_gene: .
v_gene: TRBV4-1
j_gene: TRBJ1-2
CDR3nt: TGCGCCAGCAGCCCGTCTCGGGACGGACCAGCAGCGGGCTACACCTTC
CDR3aa: CASSPSRDGPAAGYTF

abundance: .
d_gene: TRBD2
v_gene: TRBV6-1
j_gene: TRBJ2-1
CDR3nt: TGTGCCACTCGGGACCCGGGGGGGGATGAGCAGTTCTTC
CDR3aa: CATRDPGGDEQFF

abundance: once
d_gene: TRBD2
v_gene: TRBV28
j_gene: TRBJ2-1
CDR3nt: TGTGCCAGCAGCTCGACTAGCGGGAGGGCTCTCTCCTACAATGAGCAGTTCTTC
CDR3aa: CASSSTSGRALSYNEQFF

abundance: .
d_gene: .
v_gene: TRBV6-5
j_gene: TRBJ1-2
CDR3nt: TGTGCCAGCAGTTCCAGTCCAGGCTATGGCTACACCTTC
CDR3aa: CASSSSPGYGYTF

abundance: few
d_gene: .
v_gene: TRBV28
j_gene: TRBJ2-6
CDR3nt: TGTGCCAGCAGTTTACGGACCGCCGCTGGGGCCAACGTCCTGACTTTC
CDR3aa: CASSLRTAAGANVLTF

abundance: .
d_gene: TRBD2
v_gene: TRBV20-1
j_gene: TRBJ2-1
CDR3nt: TGCAGTGAGCCGACTAGCGGGAGAGGGTATGAGCAGTTCTTC
CDR3aa: CSEPTSGRGYEQFF

abundance: .
d_gene: .
v_gene: TRBV12-3/TRBV12-4
j_gene: TRBJ2-7
CDR3nt: TGTGCCAGCAGTTGCAGGGGCTACGAGCAGTACTTC
CDR3aa: CASSCRGYEQYF

abundance: .
d_gene: .
v_gene: TRBV7-2
j_gene: TRBJ1-1
CDR3nt: TGTGCCAGCAGCTATCTTGGAGCTTTCTTT
CDR3aa: CASSYLGAFF

abundance: .
d_gene: .
v_gene: TRBV28
j_gene: TRBJ1-3
CDR3nt: TGTGCCAGCAGTTTGGGCCCGACAGGCACTGGAAACACCATATATTTT
CDR3aa: CASSLGPTGTGNTIYF

abundance: .
d_gene: TRBD1
v_gene: TRBV15
j_gene: TRBJ2-7
CDR3nt: TGTGCCACCAGCAGATATGGGGGACAGGGCTACGAGCAGTACTTC
CDR3aa: CATSRYGGQGYEQYF

abundance: few
d_gene: .
v_gene: TRBV7-2
j_gene: TRBJ2-5
CDR3nt: TGTGCCAGCAGCTTATACGTGGGTTCAGAGACCCAGTACTTC
CDR3aa: CASSLYVGSETQYF

abundance: .
d_gene: .
v_gene: TRBV2
j_gene: TRBJ2-7
CDR3nt: TGTGCCAGCAGTGAGGGTAGGGCCTACGAGCAGTACTTC
CDR3aa: CASSEGRAYEQYF

abundance: .
d_gene: TRBD2
v_gene: TRBV3-1
j_gene: TRBJ2-1
CDR3nt: TGTGCCAGCACCGTGCGGGGGGGGATCGATGAGCAGTTCTTC
CDR3aa: CASTVRGGIDEQFF

abundance: .
d_gene: TRBD2
v_gene: TRBV9
j_gene: TRBJ2-5
CDR3nt: TGTGCCAGCAGCAGACTAGCGGGGGGACCTGGCGAGACCCAGTACTTC
CDR3aa: CASSRLAGGPGETQYF

abundance: few
d_gene: .
v_gene: TRBV7-2
j_gene: TRBJ2-2
CDR3nt: TGTGCCAGCAAGGGTGTCGTTTTGGCCGGGGAGCTGTTTTTT
CDR3aa: CASKGVVLAGELFF

abundance: .
d_gene: TRBD2
v_gene: TRBV7-6
j_gene: TRBJ2-5
CDR3nt: TGTGCCAGCAGCTTAGCCACTAGCGGGGTTATACAAGAGACCCAGTACTTC
CDR3aa: CASSLATSGVIQETQYF

abundance: few
d_gene: .
v_gene: TRBV5-5
j_gene: TRBJ1-5
CDR3nt: TGTGCCAGCAGCTTGTCCGCGTATCAGCCCCAGCATTTT
CDR3aa: CASSLSAYQPQHF

abundance: .
d_gene: .
v_gene: TRBV14
j_gene: TRBJ2-7
CDR3nt: TGTGCCAGCAGCCCCATAAGAGGGTACGAGCAGTACTTC
CDR3aa: CASSPIRGYEQYF

abundance: few
d_gene: TRBD1
v_gene: TRBV6-2/TRBV6-3
j_gene: TRBJ1-1
CDR3nt: TGTGCCAGCAGTCCCACAGGGGCTGAAGCTTTCTTT
CDR3aa: CASSPTGAEAFF

abundance: few
d_gene: .
v_gene: TRBV6-5
j_gene: TRBJ2-7
CDR3nt: TGTGCCAGCAGTTACTCGTTCCTGGGGGACGAGCAGTACTTC
CDR3aa: CASSYSFLGDEQYF

abundance: .
d_gene: .
v_gene: TRBV2
j_gene: TRBJ2-5
CDR3nt: TGTGCCAGCAGTGACTATTTACAAGAGACCCAGTACTTC
CDR3aa: CASSDYLQETQYF

abundance: .
d_gene: .
v_gene: TRBV14
j_gene: TRBJ1-2
CDR3nt: TGTGCCAGCAGGACGGTCTATGGCTACACCTTC
CDR3aa: CASRTVYGYTF

abundance: .
d_gene: .
v_gene: TRBV7-9
j_gene: TRBJ2-5
CDR3nt: TGTGCCAGCAGCTCGCCCCTAGCGAATGAGCAGTACTTC
CDR3aa: CASSSPLANEQYF

abundance: .
d_gene: .
v_gene: TRBV7-6
j_gene: TRBJ2-7
CDR3nt: TGTGCCAGCAGCTTAGTGGAGGGGGTCGCCGAGCAGTACTTC
CDR3aa: CASSLVEGVAEQYF

abundance: .
d_gene: .
v_gene: TRBV12-3/TRBV12-4
j_gene: TRBJ2-4
CDR3nt: TGTGCCAGTTTTGCTTCACTAGCCAAAAACATTCAGTACTTC
CDR3aa: CASFASLAKNIQYF